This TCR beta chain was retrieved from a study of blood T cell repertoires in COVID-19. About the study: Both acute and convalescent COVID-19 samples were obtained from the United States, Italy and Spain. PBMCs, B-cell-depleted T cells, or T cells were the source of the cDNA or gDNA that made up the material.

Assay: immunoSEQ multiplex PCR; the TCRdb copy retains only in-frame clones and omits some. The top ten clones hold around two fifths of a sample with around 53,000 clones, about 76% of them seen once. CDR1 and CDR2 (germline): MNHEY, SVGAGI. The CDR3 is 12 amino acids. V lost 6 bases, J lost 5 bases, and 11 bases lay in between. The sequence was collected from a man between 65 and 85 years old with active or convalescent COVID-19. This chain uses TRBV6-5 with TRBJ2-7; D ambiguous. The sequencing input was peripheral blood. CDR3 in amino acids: CASRNGGHEQYF. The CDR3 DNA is TGTGCCAGCAGGAACGGCGGCCACGAGCAGTACTTC.